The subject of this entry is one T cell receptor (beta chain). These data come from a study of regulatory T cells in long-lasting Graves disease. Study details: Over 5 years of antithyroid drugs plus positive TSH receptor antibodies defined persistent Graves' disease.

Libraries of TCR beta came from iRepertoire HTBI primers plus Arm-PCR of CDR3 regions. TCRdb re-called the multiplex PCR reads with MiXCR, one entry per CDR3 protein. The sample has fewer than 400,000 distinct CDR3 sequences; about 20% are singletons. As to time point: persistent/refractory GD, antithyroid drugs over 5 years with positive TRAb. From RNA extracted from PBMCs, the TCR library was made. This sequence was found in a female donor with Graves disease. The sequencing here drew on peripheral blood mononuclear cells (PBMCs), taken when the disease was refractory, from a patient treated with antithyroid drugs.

CDR3 in amino acids: CSAILAGNTGELFF. As DNA, the CDR3 is TGCAGTGCTATTCTAGCGGGGAACACCGGGGAGCTGTTTTTT. This chain joins TRBV20-1 and TRBJ2-2, with TRBD2 matching 8 bases. The CDR3 runs to 14 residues. J was trimmed by 1 base and V by 4 bases; bases with no gene match: 2. Germline values: CDR1 DFQATT, CDR2 SNEGSKA (reference sequence).